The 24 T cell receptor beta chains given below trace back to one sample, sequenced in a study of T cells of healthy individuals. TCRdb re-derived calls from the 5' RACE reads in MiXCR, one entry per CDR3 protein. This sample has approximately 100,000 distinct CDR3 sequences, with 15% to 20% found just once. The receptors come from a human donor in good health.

The CDR3 loop reads CASSLDSGYGYTF. The CDR3 DNA reads as TGCGCCAGCAGCTTGGACTCCGGCTATGGCTACACCTTC. The chain employs TRBV5-1 and TRBJ1-2; D is unclear. CDR3 length equals 13 residues. Trimming took off 0 bases at V and 4 bases at J, with 7 bases between the two ends. Germline assignment: CDR1 SGHRS and CDR2 YFSETQ.

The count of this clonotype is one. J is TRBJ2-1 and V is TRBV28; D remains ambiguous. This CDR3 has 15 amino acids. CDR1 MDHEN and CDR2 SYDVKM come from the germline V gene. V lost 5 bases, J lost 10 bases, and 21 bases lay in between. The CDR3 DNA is TGTGCCAGCAGTGAGTATACGCTGGTTGGCGACGAGCAGTTCTTC. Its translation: CASSEYTLVGDEQFF.

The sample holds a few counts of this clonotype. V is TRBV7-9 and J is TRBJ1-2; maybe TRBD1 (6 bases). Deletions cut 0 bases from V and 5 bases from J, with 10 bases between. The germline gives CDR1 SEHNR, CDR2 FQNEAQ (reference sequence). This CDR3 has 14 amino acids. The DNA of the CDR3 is TGTGCCAGCAGCTTAGCGGGGGCCCTTTATGGCTACACCTTC. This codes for CASSLAGALYGYTF.

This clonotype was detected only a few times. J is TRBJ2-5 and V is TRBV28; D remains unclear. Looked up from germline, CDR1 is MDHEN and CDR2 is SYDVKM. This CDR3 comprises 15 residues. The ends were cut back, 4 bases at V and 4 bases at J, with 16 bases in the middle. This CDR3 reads CASSSLGALGETQYF. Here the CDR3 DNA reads TGTGCCAGCAGTTCCCTCGGCGCTCTCGGAGAGACCCAGTACTTC.

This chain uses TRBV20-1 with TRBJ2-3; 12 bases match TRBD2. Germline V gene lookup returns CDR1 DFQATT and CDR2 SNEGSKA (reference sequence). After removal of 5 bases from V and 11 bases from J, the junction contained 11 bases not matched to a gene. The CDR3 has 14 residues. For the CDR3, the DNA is TGCAGTGCTGGCCCCCTAGCGGGGGGGCCAAAGCAGTATTTT. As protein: CSAGPLAGGPKQYF.

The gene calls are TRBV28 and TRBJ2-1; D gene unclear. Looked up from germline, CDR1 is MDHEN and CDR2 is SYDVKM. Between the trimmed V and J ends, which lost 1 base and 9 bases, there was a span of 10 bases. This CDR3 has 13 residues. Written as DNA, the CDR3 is TGTGCCAGCAGTTTATTCTCGCGTCTTGAGCAGTTCTTC. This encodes CASSLFSRLEQFF.

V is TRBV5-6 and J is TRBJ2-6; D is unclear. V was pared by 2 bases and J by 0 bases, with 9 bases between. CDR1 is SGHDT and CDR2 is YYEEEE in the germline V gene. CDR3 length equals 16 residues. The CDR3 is CASSFTAGSGANVLTF. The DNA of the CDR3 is TGTGCCAGCAGCTTCACAGCCGGCTCTGGGGCCAACGTCCTGACTTTC.

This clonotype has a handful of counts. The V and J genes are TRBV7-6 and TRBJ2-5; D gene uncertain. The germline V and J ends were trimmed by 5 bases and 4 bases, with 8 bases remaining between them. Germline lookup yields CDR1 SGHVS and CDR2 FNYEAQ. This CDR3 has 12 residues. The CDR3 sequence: CASSGSPETQYF. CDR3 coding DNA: TGTGCCAGCAGCGGTAGTCCAGAGACCCAGTACTTC. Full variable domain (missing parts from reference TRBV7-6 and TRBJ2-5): GAGVSQSPRYKVTKRGQDVALRCDPISGHVSLYWYRQALGQGPEFLTYFNYEAQQDKSGLPNDRFSAERPEGSISTLTIQRTEQRDSAMYRCASSGSPETQYFGPGTRLLVL.

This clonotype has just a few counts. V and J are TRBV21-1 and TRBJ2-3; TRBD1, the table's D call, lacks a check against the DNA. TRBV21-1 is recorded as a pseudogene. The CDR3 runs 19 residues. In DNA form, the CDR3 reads TGTGCCACCCCGAGGGGAGCCGGGATGGGTTCTGGTAGCACAGATACGCAGTATTTT. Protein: CATPRGAGMGSGSTDTQYF.

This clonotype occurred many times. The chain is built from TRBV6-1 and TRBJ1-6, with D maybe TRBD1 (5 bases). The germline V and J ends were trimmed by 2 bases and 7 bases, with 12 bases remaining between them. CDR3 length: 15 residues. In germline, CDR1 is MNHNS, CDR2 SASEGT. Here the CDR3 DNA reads TGTGCCAGCAGTGAAATTGTGCAGGGAAATTCACCCCTCCACTTT. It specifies CASSEIVQGNSPLHF.

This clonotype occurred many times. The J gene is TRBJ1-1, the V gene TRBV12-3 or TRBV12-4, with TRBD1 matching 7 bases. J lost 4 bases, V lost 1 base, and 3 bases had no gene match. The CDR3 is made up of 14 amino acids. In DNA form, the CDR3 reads TGTGCCAGCAGTTTAGAGACAGGGATCACTGAAGCTTTCTTT. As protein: CASSLETGITEAFF.

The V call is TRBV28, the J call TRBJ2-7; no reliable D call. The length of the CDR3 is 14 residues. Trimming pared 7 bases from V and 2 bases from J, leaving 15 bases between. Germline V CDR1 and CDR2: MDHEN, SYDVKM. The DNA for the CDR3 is TGTGCCAGCACCCCAGGATTCCGAACCTACGAGCAGTACTTC. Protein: CASTPGFRTYEQYF.

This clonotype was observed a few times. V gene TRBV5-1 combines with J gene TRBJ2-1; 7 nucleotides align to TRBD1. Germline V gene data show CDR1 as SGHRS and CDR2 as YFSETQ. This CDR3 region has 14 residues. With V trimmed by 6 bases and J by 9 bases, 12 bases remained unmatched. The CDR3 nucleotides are TGCGCCAGCAAAATAGGACAGGTTCAAGGTGAGCAGTTCTTC. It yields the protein CASKIGQVQGEQFF.

The CDR3: CASNAGVGQPQHF. The DNA for the CDR3 is TGTGCCTCCAACGCGGGGGTGGGTCAGCCCCAGCATTTT. The chain is built from TRBV7-9 and TRBJ1-5; a weak D match, TRBD1 (5 bases). CDR1 is SEHNR and CDR2 is FQNEAQ in the germline V gene (reference sequence). There are 13 residues in the CDR3. V lost 11 bases and J lost 6, with 17 bases in between.

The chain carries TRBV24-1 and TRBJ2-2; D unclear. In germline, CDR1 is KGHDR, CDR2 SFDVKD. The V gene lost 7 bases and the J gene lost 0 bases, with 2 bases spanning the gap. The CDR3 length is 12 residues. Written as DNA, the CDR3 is TGTGCCACCAGACCGAACACCGGGGAGCTGTTTTTT. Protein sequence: CATRPNTGELFF.

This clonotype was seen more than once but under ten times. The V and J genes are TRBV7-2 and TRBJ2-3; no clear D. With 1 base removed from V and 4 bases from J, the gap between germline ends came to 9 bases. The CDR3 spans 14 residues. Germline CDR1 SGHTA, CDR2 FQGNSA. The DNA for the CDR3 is TGTGCCAGCAGCTTAGTTTTCGCTGCAGATACGCAGTATTTT. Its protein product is CASSLVFAADTQYF.

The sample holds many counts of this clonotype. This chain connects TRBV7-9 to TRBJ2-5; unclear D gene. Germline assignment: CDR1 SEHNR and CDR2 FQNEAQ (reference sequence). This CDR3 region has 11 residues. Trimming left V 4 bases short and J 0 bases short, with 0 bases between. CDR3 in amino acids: CASSYQETQYF. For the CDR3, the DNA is TGTGCCAGCAGCTACCAAGAGACCCAGTACTTC.

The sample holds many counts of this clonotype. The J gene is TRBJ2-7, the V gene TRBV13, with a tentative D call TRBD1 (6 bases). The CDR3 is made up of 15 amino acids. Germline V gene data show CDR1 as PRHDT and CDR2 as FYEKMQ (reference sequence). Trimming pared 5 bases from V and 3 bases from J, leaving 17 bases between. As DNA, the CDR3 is TGTGCCAGCAGCCCAACTTTGGACAGTAACTACGAGCAGTACTTC. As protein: CASSPTLDSNYEQYF.

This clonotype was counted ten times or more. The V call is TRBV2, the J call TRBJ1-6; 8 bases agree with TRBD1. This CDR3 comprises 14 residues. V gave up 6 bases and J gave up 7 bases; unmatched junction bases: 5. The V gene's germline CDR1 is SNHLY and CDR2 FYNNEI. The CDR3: CASRMDRANSPLHF. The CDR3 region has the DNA TGTGCCAGCAGGATGGACAGGGCAAATTCACCCCTCCACTTT.

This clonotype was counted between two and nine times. For the CDR3, the DNA is TGTGCCAGCAGTCCCATATCCGGGGAAGAGACCCAGTACTTC. Translated: CASSPISGEETQYF. The V call is TRBV28, the J call TRBJ2-5; TRBD2 might be the D (5 bases). The CDR3 length is 14 residues. The V end was cut by 5 bases, the J end by 3 bases, with 13 bases between. Germline V gene sequence: CDR1 MDHEN, CDR2 SYDVKM.

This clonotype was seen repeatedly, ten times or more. The CDR3 DNA is TGCGCCAGCAGCTTGTCGGGCAGGTCCTACGAGCAGTACTTC. It encodes CASSLSGRSYEQYF. The J gene is TRBJ2-7, the V gene TRBV5-1; D gene unclear. Germline assignment: CDR1 SGHRS and CDR2 YFSETQ. Trimming stripped 1 base from V and 1 base from J, with 9 bases between. CDR3 length: 14 residues. The entire variable domain, with the rest obtained from reference TRBV5-1 and TRBJ2-7, is as follows: KAGVTQTPRYLIKTRGQQVTLSCSPISGHRSVSWYQQTPGQGLQFLFEYFSETQRNKGNFPGRFSGRQFSNSRSEMNVSTLELGDSALYLCASSLSGRSYEQYFGPGTRLTVT.

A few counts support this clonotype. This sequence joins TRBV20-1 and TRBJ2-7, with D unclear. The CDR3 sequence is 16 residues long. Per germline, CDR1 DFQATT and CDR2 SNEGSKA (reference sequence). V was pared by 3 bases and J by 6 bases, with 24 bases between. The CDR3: CSASVLAAGSKFEQYF. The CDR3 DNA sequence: TGCAGTGCTAGTGTTCTTGCGGCTGGCTCAAAGTTCGAGCAGTACTTC.

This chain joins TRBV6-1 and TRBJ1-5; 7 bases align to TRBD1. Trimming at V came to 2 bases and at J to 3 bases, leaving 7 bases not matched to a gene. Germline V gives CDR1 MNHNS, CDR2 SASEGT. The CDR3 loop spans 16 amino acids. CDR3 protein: CASSENARGYNQPQHF. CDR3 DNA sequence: TGTGCCAGCAGTGAAAATGCCAGGGGGTACAATCAGCCCCAGCATTTT.

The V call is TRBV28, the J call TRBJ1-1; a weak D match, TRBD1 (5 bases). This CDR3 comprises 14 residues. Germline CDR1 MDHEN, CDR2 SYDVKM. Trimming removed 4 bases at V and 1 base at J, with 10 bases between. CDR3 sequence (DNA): TGTGCCAGCAGTTCCGGGGCAGGGAACACTGAAGCTTTCTTT. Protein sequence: CASSSGAGNTEAFF.